This is a list of T cell receptor beta chains from one sample in a study of cytomegalovirus exposure and HLA in healthy donors. Profiling relied on immunoSEQ multiplex PCR, and the TCRdb table lists in-frame clones only, not all of them. The table includes more than 150,000 clones, about 88% detected once. Specimen: PBMCs. The receptors come from a girl under two years old in good health and CMV-seronegative. Both conserved end residues are part of each CDR3. The order of the fields is J gene, clone size, D gene, V gene, CDR3 DNA, CDR3 protein. A D gene is named only where the DNA matches it firmly. Some rows have no size entry. The others give once, few or many, or a class for an expanded clone.

>TRBJ2-1|.|.|TRBV4-1
TGCGCCAGCAGCCAAGACAGGGGTGGAGCCCGGAATGAGCAGTTCTTC
CASSQDRGGARNEQFF
>TRBJ2-7|.|TRBD2|TRBV29-1
TGCAGCGTTGGACTACTAGCGGGGGGGTACGAGCAGTACTTC
CSVGLLAGGYEQYF
>TRBJ2-7|.|TRBD2|TRBV9
TGTGCCAGCAGCCGCCAAGAGAGCGGGAGGGCCTACGAGCAGTACTTC
CASSRQESGRAYEQYF
>TRBJ1-3|few|.|TRBV9
TGTGCCAGCAGCGTAGGTGGGGGGTCTGGAAACACCATATATTTT
CASSVGGGSGNTIYF
>TRBJ2-1|.|TRBD1|TRBV19
TGTGCCAGTACAGGGGACAGGGGATATCTCAATGAGCAGTTCTTC
CASTGDRGYLNEQFF
>TRBJ1-1|.|.|TRBV5-1
TGCGCCAGCAGCTTGACGGACAAGAACACTGAAGCTTTCTTT
CASSLTDKNTEAFF
>TRBJ2-7|.|.|TRBV13
TGTGCCAGCAGCCCTTTTACTGCCAATTACGAGCAGTACTTC
CASSPFTANYEQYF
>TRBJ2-3|.|.|TRBV4-3
TGCGCCAGCAGCCAAGGCCCACTAGGGCAAACAGATACGCAGTATTTT
CASSQGPLGQTDTQYF
>TRBJ2-1|.|.|TRBV15
TGTGCCACCAGCCGTAGAACTAGTAATGAGCAGTTCTTC
CATSRRTSNEQFF
>TRBJ1-1|.|.|TRBV2
TGTGCCAGCATACGGAGCGGGTATAACACTGAAGCTTTCTTT
CASIRSGYNTEAFF
>TRBJ2-3|once|TRBD1|TRBV7-9
TGTGCCAGCAGCTCCCGACGACAGGGACAGGGCGACACAGATACGCAGTATTTT
CASSSRRQGQGDTDTQYF
>TRBJ2-2|.|TRBD2|TRBV6-1
TGTGCCAGCAGCAGCGGGGGATTGAACACCGGGGAGCTGTTTTTT
CASSSGGLNTGELFF
>TRBJ1-3|once|.|TRBV5-4
TGTGCCAGCAGCTCGTTACTTTCTGGAAACACCATATATTTT
CASSSLLSGNTIYF
>TRBJ2-2|.|TRBD2|TRBV18
TGTGCCAGCTCAGCTCCTAGCGGGGGGGGCACCGGGGAGCTGTTTTTT
CASSAPSGGGTGELFF
>TRBJ2-4|.|TRBD2|TRBV6-5
TGTGCCAGCAGTTACCAAGCGGGGGGGCTGGGCATTCAGTACTTC
CASSYQAGGLGIQYF
>TRBJ1-5|.|.|TRBV30
TGTGCCTGGAGCAGTTACCTTCCGACAGGACCTAGCAATCAGCCCCAGCATTTT
CAWSSYLPTGPSNQPQHF
>TRBJ2-1|few|.|TRBV19
TGTGCCAGTAGTATGAGGGTAGAGCAGTTCTTC
CASSMRVEQFF
>TRBJ1-4|.|.|TRBV7-9
TGTGCCAGCAGCCCACGTGGTGTTGGAGTTCCGTCTAAATCCCATGAACTGTTTTTT
CASSPRGVGVPSKSHELFF
>TRBJ1-1|.|TRBD1|TRBV6-5
TGTGCCAGCAGTATTACAGGGGGCGGTAACACTGAAGCTTTCTTT
CASSITGGGNTEAFF
>TRBJ1-1|once|TRBD1|TRBV18
TGTGCCAGCTCCCCAATACAGGGGGATGAAGCTTTCTTT
CASSPIQGDEAFF
>TRBJ2-7|.|.|TRBV5-1
TGCGCCAGCAGAGCAACCCCCTCCGATTCTTCCTCCTACGAGCAGTACTTC
CASRATPSDSSSYEQYF
>TRBJ2-6|.|.|TRBV5-1
TGCGCCAGCAGCTTGGGGGACAACTCTGGGGCCAACGTCCTGACTTTC
CASSLGDNSGANVLTF
>TRBJ2-7|.|TRBD1|TRBV30
TGTGCCTGGAGTGGCAACCCCGGACAGGTCAACTACGAGCAGTACTTC
CAWSGNPGQVNYEQYF